This is a list of T cell receptor beta chains from one sample in a study of control samples from healthy donors and cancer patients. Produced via immunoSEQ multiplex PCR; TCRdb's table is partial and in-frame only. The sample yields about 120,000 clones, around 92% seen once. Sequencing input: PBMCs. These receptors originate from a man older than 75 with head and neck cancer. CDR3s include the opening cysteine and the closing phenylalanine or tryptophan. The D gene is left open where the match is weak.

>TRBV7-7|.
CASSPIPDTQYF
>TRBV5-4|.
CASSLASGLYNEQFF
>TRBV9|.
CASSVGISTDTQYF
>TRBV7-2|.
CASSQSSLRSGNTIYF
>TRBV9|.
CASSVGTSTDTQYF
>TRBV4-1|TRBD2
CASSRGTTSDTQYF
>TRBV27|.
CASGWQASTDTQYF
>TRBV6-7|TRBD1
CASSYSTDRGYEQYF
>TRBV4-1|.
CASSQSGQIYEQYF
>TRBV10-3|.
CAIRDPDLRYGYTF
>TRBV5-1|.
CASSSSGMGGATDTQYF
>TRBV12-3/TRBV12-4|.
CATRLGSYNEQFF
>TRBV6-5|TRBD2
CASSFLAGSSYEQYF
>TRBV3-1/TRBV3-2|TRBD2
CASSQLTLVAGFLDEQFF
>TRBV7-9|.
CASRERDSVSYNEQFF
>TRBV4-1|TRBD2
CASSRDYQSTDTQYF
>TRBV9|TRBD2
CASSGGTSGQTQYF
>TRBV7-6|TRBD2
CASSLDGRATYEQYF
>TRBV19|.
CASGTPTNEKLFF
>TRBV7-2|.
CASSTLAVGVEKLFF
>TRBV7-9|.
CASRPSGGYGYTF
>TRBV11-3|TRBD1
CASSRGQLSTDTQYF
>TRBV20-1|TRBD1
CSAKGQTEAFF
>TRBV11-2|.
CASSPSSVEGYEQYF
>TRBV11-2|.
CASSLGVGEGSPLHF
>TRBV2|TRBD1
CASTGTGDGYTF
>TRBV5-4|TRBD2
CASSLIGGGRVNTGELFF